The entry that follows covers one T cell receptor (beta chain) sequence. Its specificity is unknown. The CDR3 covers 13 residues. The sample belongs to a study of monozygotic twins with inflammatory bowel disease. Findings and caveats of the study: Patient repertoire variability may have increased through differing immunosuppressive treatments. Limited power may explain why concordant and discordant twins showed no difference in repertoire similarity. IBD patients share fewer clonotypes with other people than healthy twins do, especially with disease activity.

UMIs that included a 6-nucleotide sample barcode were added by template switching, which took place during cDNA synthesis. TCRdb re-called the 5' RACE reads; every CDR3 protein appears as one record, without DNA. The sample table includes 200,000 to 250,000 distinct CDR3 sequences. The receptor comes from a human donor with ulcerative colitis or Crohn's disease, or a healthy co-twin of an affected twin (not recorded which). This chain links TRBV12-3 or TRBV12-4 with TRBJ1-5; as DNA is missing, the TRBD1 call by TCRdb cannot be tested. The sample was blood. CDR3 sequence: CASSPPSNQPQHF.